This TCR beta chain is drawn from a study of blood T cell repertoires in COVID-19. V lost 5 bases to trimming and J lost 3 bases, with 11 bases between them. The CDR3 spans 13 residues. The germline CDR1 and CDR2 sequences are MGHDK and SYGVNS. Clones were read by immunoSEQ multiplex PCR, and TCRdb kept only the in-frame ones, dropping some. Found here are under 200,000 clones, roughly four fifths of them singletons; the top ten hold about 4.8%. The gene calls are TRBV25-1 and TRBJ2-7; a weak D match, TRBD1 (5 bases). The receptor comes from a woman aged 25 to 45 with acute or convalescent COVID-19. Source material: peripheral blood. CDR3 in DNA: TGTGCCAGCAGTAGGGCAGGGCTCTACGAGCAGTACTTC. It codes for CASSRAGLYEQYF.